What follows are 12 T cell receptor beta chains derived from one specimen sequenced in a study of graft-versus-host responses after intestinal transplantation. TCRdb keeps only in-frame clones here, not all; method: immunoSEQ multiplex PCR. The repertoire consists of about 89,000 clones, with approximately 94% occurring once and the leading ten covering roughly 2%. Their specific antigens are unknown. The material sequenced was unstimulated CD8+ T cells sorted from spleen or lymph node cells, taken before intestinal transplant. Receptor source: a human donor who received an intestinal transplant.

V is TRBV29-1 and J is TRBJ2-3; D might be TRBD1 (6 bases). Trimming took 3 bases from V and 1 from J, leaving 17 bases between them. The length of the CDR3 is 16 residues. In germline, CDR1 is SQVTM, CDR2 ANQGSEA. This CDR3 reads CSVDSGGQNCTDTQYF. Here the CDR3 DNA reads TGCAGCGTTGATTCCGGAGGACAGAACTGCACAGATACGCAGTATTTT.

The rearrangement uses TRBV4-3 and TRBJ1-2, with 11 bases fitting TRBD1. The CDR3 runs to 17 residues. CDR1 is LGHNA and CDR2 is YSLEER in the germline V gene. V lost 0 bases to trimming and J lost 2 bases; unmatched junction nucleotides: 5. DNA of the CDR3: TGCGCCAGCAGCCAAGATATAGGGACAGGGGGGAACTATGGCTACACCTTC. This gives the protein CASSQDIGTGGNYGYTF.

The rearrangement joins TRBV5-6 to TRBJ1-4, with D perhaps TRBD1 (5 bases). V lost 4 bases and J 0 bases, leaving 22 bases between the germline ends. Germline CDR1 is SGHDT and CDR2 is YYEEEE. CDR3 length: 19 residues. DNA of the CDR3: TGTGCCAGCAGCCTCCATGGGGGGGTAGCCTTTGCAACTAATGAAAAACTGTTTTTT. The encoded protein is CASSLHGGVAFATNEKLFF.

J is TRBJ1-5 and V is TRBV28; D unclear. The V gene's germline CDR1 is MDHEN and CDR2 SYDVKM. V dropped 5 bases and J dropped 0 bases, with 14 bases sitting between them. The CDR3 has 16 amino acids. The DNA for the CDR3 is TGTGCCAGCAGTATAGTCGTGGGCTATAGCAATCAGCCCCAGCATTTT. It is translated as CASSIVVGYSNQPQHF.

This clone was detected only once. V is TRBV4-2 and J is TRBJ1-1, with a possible D match to TRBD1 (5 bases). V lost 0 bases and J 6 bases, leaving 14 bases between the germline ends. The CDR3 has 15 amino acids. Germline CDR1 and CDR2: LGHNA and YNFKEQ. The CDR3 is CASSQEGQGRSEAFF. In DNA, the CDR3 is TGTGCCAGCAGCCAAGAGGGGCAGGGCCGGTCTGAAGCTTTCTTT.

The chain uses TRBV7-9 and TRBJ2-1; D gene unclear. Germline CDR1 SEHNR, CDR2 FQNEAQ (reference sequence). Trimming shortened V by 5 bases and J by 5 bases, and 16 bases separated the two germline ends. The CDR3 is made up of 15 amino acids. As DNA, the CDR3 is TGTGCCAGCAGCCCCGCCTCGGTTGCCCACAATGAGCAGTTCTTC. Residues: CASSPASVAHNEQFF.

V usage is TRBV30 and J usage is TRBJ1-2; D may be TRBD1 (6 bases). The CDR3 has 13 amino acids. CDR1 and CDR2 (germline): GTSNPN, SVGIG (reference sequence). Trimming removed 6 bases from V and 8 bases from J, with 19 bases in between. The CDR3, as DNA: TGTGCCTGCCTGGCAGGGGTCCTGCAAGGCTACACCTTC. Translated: CACLAGVLQGYTF.

The chain links TRBV21-1 to TRBJ1-6; the DNA was not compared with TRBD1, the D call given in the table. TRBV21-1 is described as a pseudogene. The CDR3 is made up of 15 amino acids. The CDR3 coding sequence is TGTGCCAGCAGCATTCGACAGGGGAGAGGTTCACCCCTCCACTTT. This translates into CASSIRQGRGSPLHF.

The chain is built from TRBV7-9 and TRBJ2-7; D unresolved. The V end was cut by 3 bases, the J end by 3 bases, with 9 bases between. Germline assignment: CDR1 SEHNR and CDR2 FQNEAQ (reference sequence). This CDR3 is 13 amino acids long. CDR3 nucleotide sequence: TGTGCCAGCAGCTTGGGCTCAAACTACGAGCAGTACTTC. The encoded protein is CASSLGSNYEQYF.

This chain joins TRBV5-1 and TRBJ2-7, with 7 bases that match TRBD1. V gave up 5 bases and J gave up 4 bases; unmatched junction bases: 6. From germline, CDR1 is SGHRS and CDR2 YFSETQ. The CDR3 runs 13 residues. The CDR3 sequence is CASSKGAVYEQYF. The CDR3, as DNA: TGCGCCAGCAGTAAGGGGGCGGTGTACGAGCAGTACTTC.

V gene TRBV7-2 combines with J gene TRBJ2-7; unclear D gene. CDR3 size: 14 residues. Germline CDR1 and CDR2: SGHTA and FQGNSA. V was pared by 1 base and J by 5 bases, with 12 bases between. CDR3 nucleotides: TGTGCCAGCAGCTTAGGTCCTAGAGGAAACGAGCAGTACTTC. Translated: CASSLGPRGNEQYF.

The chain carries TRBV29-1 and TRBJ1-1; D is possibly TRBD1 (5 bases). V was shortened by 6 bases and J by 10 bases, with 12 bases between the two germline ends. CDR3 length equals 10 residues. Germline CDR1 is SQVTM and CDR2 is ANQGSEA. In nucleotides, the CDR3 is TGCAGCGTGGTGATCGGGGGAGCTTTCTTT. It is translated as CSVVIGGAFF.